This T cell receptor (beta chain) came from a study of blood T cell repertoires in COVID-19. The overall study: Sites across the United States, Italy and Spain contributed samples from acute and convalescent COVID-19. The cDNA or gDNA used as material had been derived from T cells, B-cell-depleted T cells, or PBMCs.

The CDR3 runs to 21 residues. Germline loops: CDR1 MDHEN, CDR2 SYDVKM. V was clipped by 5 bases and J by 4 bases; unmatched bases: 16. Authors' analysis steps: For nucleated cells, counts were estimated from reference gene primer amplification. Repertoires were generated with immunoSEQ multiplex PCR, while TCRdb's copy carries only in-frame clones and drops some. That table is the source of V, J and clone size, and D and trimming were worked out from the DNA. The sample consists of approximately 10,000 clones, around 83% of them appearing once. This chain joins TRBV28 and TRBJ2-2, with TRBD2 matching 16 bases. The sequenced sample was peripheral blood. The TCR originated in a human donor in a cohort sampled during active COVID-19. CDR3 sequence: CASSPPPGLAGGEGSTGELFF. As DNA, the CDR3 is TGTGCCAGCAGTCCCCCCCCGGGACTAGCGGGAGGGGAGGGCAGCACCGGGGAGCTGTTTTTT.